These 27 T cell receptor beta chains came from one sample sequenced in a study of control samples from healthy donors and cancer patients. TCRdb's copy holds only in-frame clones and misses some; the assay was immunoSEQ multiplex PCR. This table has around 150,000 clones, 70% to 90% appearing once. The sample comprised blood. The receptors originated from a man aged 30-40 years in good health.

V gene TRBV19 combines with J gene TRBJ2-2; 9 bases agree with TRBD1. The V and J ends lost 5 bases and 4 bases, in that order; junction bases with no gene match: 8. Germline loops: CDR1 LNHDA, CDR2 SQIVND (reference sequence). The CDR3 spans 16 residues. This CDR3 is CASSRPGQGGTGELFF. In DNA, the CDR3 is TGTGCCAGTAGTCGGCCGGGACAGGGAGGCACCGGGGAGCTGTTTTTT.

The CDR3 sequence: CSASQGSYEQYF. In DNA form, the CDR3 reads TGCAGTGCTAGTCAGGGCTCCTACGAGCAGTACTTC. The chain couples TRBV20-1 to TRBJ2-7, with D possibly TRBD1 on 5 matching bases. V lost 3 bases and J lost 0, with 6 bases in between. CDR1 is DFQATT and CDR2 is SNEGSKA in the germline V gene (reference sequence). The CDR3 is 12 residues long.

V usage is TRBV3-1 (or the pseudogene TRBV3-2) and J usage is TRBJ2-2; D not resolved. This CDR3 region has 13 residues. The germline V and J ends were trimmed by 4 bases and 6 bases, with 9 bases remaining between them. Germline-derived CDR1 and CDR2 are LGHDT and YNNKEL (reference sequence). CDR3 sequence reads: CASSPFESGELFF. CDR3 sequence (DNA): TGTGCCAGCAGCCCCTTTGAGTCCGGGGAGCTGTTTTTT.

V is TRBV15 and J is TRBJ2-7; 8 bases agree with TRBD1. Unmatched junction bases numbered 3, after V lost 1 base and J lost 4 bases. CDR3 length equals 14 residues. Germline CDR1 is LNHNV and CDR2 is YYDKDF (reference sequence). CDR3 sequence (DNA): TGTGCCACCAGCAGAGCTCAGGGGGCATACGAGCAGTACTTC. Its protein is CATSRAQGAYEQYF.

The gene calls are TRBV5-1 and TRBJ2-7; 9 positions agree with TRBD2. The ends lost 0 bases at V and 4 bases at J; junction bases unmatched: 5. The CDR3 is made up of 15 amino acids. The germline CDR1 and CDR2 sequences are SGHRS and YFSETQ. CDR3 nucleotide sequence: TGCGCCAGCAGCTTGGTAGCGGGGGCCCCTTACGAGCAGTACTTC. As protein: CASSLVAGAPYEQYF.

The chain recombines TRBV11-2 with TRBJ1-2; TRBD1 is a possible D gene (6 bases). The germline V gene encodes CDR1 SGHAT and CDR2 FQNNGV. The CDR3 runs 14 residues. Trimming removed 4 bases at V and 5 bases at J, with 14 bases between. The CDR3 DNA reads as TGTGCCAGCAGCTCCCCGAGGGGGTCATATGGCTACACCTTC. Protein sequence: CASSSPRGSYGYTF.

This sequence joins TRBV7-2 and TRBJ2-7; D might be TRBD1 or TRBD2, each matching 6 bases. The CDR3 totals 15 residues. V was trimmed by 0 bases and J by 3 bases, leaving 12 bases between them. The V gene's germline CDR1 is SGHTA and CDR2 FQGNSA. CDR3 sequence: CASSLAPGAGYEQYF. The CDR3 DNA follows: TGTGCCAGCAGCTTAGCTCCGGGGGCAGGCTACGAGCAGTACTTC. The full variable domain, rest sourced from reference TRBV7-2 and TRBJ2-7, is GAGVSQSPSNKVTEKGKDVELRCDPISGHTALYWYRQSLGQGLEFLIYFQGNSAPDKSGLPSDRFSAERTGGSVSTLTIQRTQQEDSAVYLCASSLAPGAGYEQYFGPGTRLTVT.

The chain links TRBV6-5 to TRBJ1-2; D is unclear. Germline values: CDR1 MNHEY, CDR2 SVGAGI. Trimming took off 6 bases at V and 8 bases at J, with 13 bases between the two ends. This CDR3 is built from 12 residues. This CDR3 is CASSPAMGGYTF. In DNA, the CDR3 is TGTGCCAGCAGCCCCGCGATGGGCGGCTACACCTTC.

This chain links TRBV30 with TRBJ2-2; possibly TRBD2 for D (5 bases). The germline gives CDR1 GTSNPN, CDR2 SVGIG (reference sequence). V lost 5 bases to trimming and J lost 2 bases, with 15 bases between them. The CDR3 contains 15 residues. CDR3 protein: CAWGGLGLNTGELFF. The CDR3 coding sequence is TGTGCCTGGGGAGGACTGGGTTTAAACACCGGGGAGCTGTTTTTT. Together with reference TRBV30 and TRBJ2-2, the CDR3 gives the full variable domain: SQTIHQWPATLVQPVGSPLSLECTVEGTSNPNLYWYRQAAGRGLQLLFYSVGIGQISSEVPQNLSASRPQDRQFILSSKKLLLSDSGFYLCAWGGLGLNTGELFFGEGSRLTVL.

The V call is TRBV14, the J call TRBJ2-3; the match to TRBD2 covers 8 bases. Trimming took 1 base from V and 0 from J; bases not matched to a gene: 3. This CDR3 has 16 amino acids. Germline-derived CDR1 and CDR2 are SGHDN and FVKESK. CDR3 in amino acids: CASSQARGGSTDTQYF. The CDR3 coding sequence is TGTGCCAGCAGCCAAGCACGGGGGGGGAGCACAGATACGCAGTATTTT.

The CDR3 spells CASSTISTGRKNEQFF. CDR3 DNA: TGTGCCAGTAGTACCATCTCGACAGGGAGGAAAAATGAGCAGTTCTTC. This chain uses TRBV19 with TRBJ2-1; possibly TRBD1 for D (7 bases). Trimming took 4 bases from V and 7 from J, leaving 20 bases between them. CDR3 size: 16 residues. Germline V lookup: CDR1 LNHDA, CDR2 SQIVND (reference sequence).

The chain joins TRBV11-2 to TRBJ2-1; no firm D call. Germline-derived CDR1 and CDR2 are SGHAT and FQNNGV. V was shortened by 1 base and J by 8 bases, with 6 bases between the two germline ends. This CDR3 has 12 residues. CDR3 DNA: TGTGCCAGCAGCTTAGGATTTGATGAGCAGTTCTTC. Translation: CASSLGFDEQFF. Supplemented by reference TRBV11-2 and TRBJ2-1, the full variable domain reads EAGVAQSPRYKIIEKRQSVAFWCNPISGHATLYWYQQILGQGPKLLIQFQNNGVVDDSQLPKDRFSAERLKGVDSTLKIQPAKLEDSAVYLCASSLGFDEQFFGPGTRLTVL.

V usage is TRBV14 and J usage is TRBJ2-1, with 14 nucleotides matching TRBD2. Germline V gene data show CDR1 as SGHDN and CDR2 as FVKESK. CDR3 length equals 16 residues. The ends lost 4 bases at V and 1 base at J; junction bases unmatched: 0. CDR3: CASSRLAGGSYNEQFF. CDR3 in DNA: TGTGCCAGCAGCCGACTAGCGGGAGGGTCCTACAATGAGCAGTTCTTC. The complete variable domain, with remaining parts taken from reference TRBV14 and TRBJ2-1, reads EAGVTQFPSHSVIEKGQTVTLRCDPISGHDNLYWYRRVMGKEIKFLLHFVKESKQDESGMPNNRFLAERTGGTYSTLKVQPAELEDSGVYFCASSRLAGGSYNEQFFGPGTRLTVL.

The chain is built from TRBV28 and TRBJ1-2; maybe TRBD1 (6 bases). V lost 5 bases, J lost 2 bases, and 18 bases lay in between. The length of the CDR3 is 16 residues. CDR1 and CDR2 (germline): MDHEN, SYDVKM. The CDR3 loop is CASSPILGGQNYGYTF. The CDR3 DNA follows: TGTGCCAGCAGTCCCATTCTCGGGGGCCAGAACTATGGCTACACCTTC.

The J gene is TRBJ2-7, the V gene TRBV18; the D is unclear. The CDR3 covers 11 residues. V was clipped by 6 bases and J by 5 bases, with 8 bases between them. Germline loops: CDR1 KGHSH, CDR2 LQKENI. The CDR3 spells CASSRKDEQYF. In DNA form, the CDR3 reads TGTGCCAGCTCGCGAAAAGACGAGCAGTACTTC.

Here the CDR3 DNA reads TGTGCCAGCAGCGCGCTACAGGGAATCAGAAACACCATATATTTT. Translated: CASSALQGIRNTIYF. The rearrangement links TRBV9 to TRBJ1-3; perhaps TRBD1 as D (6 bases). V was trimmed by 3 bases and J by 5 bases, leaving 15 bases between them. The CDR3 is 15 residues long. Germline assignment: CDR1 SGDLS and CDR2 YYNGEE.

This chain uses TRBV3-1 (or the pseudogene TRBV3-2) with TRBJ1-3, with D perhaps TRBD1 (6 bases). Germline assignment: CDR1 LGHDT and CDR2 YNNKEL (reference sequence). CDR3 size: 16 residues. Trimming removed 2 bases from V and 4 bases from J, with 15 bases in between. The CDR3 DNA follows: TGTGCCAGCAGCCAAACCCTCGGACAGTCCGGAAACACCATATATTTT. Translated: CASSQTLGQSGNTIYF.

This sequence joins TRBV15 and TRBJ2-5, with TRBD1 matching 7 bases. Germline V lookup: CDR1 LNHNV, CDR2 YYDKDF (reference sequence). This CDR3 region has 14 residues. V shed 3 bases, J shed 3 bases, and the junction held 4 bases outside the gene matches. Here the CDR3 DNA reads TGTGCCACCAGCAGGGACCAGGGGGAAGAGACCCAGTACTTC. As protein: CATSRDQGEETQYF. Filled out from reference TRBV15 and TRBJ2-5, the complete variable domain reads DAMVIQNPRYQVTQFGKPVTLSCSQTLNHNVMYWYQQKSSQAPKLLFHYYDKDFNNEADTPDNFQSRRPNTSFCFLDIRSPGLGDTAMYLCATSRDQGEETQYFGPGTRLLVL.

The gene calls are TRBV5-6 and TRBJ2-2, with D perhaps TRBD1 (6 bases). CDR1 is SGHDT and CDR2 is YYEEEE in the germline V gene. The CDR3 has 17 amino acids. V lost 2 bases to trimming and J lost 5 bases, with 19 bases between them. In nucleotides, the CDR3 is TGTGCCAGCAGCTTCCCGGGACACCGAATGGAGACCGGGGAGCTGTTTTTT. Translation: CASSFPGHRMETGELFF.

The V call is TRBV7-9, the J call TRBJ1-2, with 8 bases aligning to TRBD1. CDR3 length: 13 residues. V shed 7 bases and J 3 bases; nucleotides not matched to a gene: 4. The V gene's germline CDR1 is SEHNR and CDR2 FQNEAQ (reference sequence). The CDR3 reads CASTPGGYYGYTF. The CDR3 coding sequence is TGTGCCAGCACCCCAGGGGGCTACTATGGCTACACCTTC.

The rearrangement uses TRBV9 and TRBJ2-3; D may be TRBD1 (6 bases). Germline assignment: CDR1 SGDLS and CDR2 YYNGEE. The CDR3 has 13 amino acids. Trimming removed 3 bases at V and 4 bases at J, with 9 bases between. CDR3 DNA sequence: TGTGCCAGCAGCGCAGGGGATCCAGATACGCAGTATTTT. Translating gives CASSAGDPDTQYF.

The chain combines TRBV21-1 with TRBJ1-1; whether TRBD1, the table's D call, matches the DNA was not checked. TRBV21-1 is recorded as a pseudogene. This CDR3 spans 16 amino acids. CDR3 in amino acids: CASSKALDRGVTEAFF. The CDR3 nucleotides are TGTGCCAGCAGCAAAGCGCTAGACAGGGGGGTGACTGAAGCTTTCTTT.

The CDR3, as DNA: TGTGCCAGCAGCTCAAGCTTAGGGGGGGCTTCCGGCGAGCAGTACTTC. Amino acids: CASSSSLGGASGEQYF. The rearrangement joins TRBV7-9 to TRBJ2-7, with a weak D call TRBD2 (7 bases). The CDR3 covers 16 residues. Trimming removed 4 bases from V and 6 bases from J, with 22 bases in between. Germline CDR1 and CDR2: SEHNR and FQNEAQ (reference sequence).

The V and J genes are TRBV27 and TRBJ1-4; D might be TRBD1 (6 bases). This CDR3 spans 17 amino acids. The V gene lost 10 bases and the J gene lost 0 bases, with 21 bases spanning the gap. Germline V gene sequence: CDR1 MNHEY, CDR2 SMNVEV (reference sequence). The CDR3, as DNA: TGTGCCACCACCCCACAGGGTCCACCCGCAACTAATGAAAAACTGTTTTTT. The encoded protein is CATTPQGPPATNEKLFF.

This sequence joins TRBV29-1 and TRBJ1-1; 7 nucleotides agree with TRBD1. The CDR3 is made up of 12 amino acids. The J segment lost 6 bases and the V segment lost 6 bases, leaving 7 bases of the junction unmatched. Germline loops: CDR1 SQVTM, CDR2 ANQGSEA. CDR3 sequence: CSVGQISAEAFF. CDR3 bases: TGCAGCGTGGGACAGATAAGTGCTGAAGCTTTCTTT.

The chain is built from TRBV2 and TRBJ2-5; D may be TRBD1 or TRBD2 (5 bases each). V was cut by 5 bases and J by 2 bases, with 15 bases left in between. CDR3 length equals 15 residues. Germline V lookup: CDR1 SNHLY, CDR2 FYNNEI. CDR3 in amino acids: CASSSGTFGQETQYF. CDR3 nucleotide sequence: TGTGCCAGCAGTTCCGGGACCTTCGGGCAAGAGACCCAGTACTTC. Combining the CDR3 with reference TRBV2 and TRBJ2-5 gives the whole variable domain EPEVTQTPSHQVTQMGQEVILRCVPISNHLYFYWYRQILGQKVEFLVSFYNNEISEKSEIFDDQFSVERPDGSNFTLKIRSTKLEDSAMYFCASSSGTFGQETQYFGPGTRLLVL.

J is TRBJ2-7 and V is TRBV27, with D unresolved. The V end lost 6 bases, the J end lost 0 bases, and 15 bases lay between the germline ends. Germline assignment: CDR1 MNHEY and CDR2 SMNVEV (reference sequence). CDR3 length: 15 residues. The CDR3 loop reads CASRPRLSSSYEQYF. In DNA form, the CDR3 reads TGTGCCAGCAGACCCCGGTTAAGCAGCTCCTACGAGCAGTACTTC.